This passage covers 2 T cell receptor beta chains from one sample sequenced in a study of blood T cell repertoires in COVID-19. Profiled with immunoSEQ multiplex PCR; TCRdb holds only in-frame clones, not every one. The sample lists 150,000 to 180,000 clones, around 85% seen once, with around 0.63% in the top ten. Sequencing was done on a sample of peripheral blood. The receptors shown here come from a man between 60 and 75 years old with COVID-19, enrolled during active disease.

The chain combines TRBV11-2 with TRBJ2-1; D is perhaps TRBD1 (6 bases). Germline loops: CDR1 SGHAT, CDR2 FQNNGV. The ends were cut back, 8 bases at V and 8 bases at J, with 13 bases in the middle. The length of the CDR3 is 12 residues. CDR3 residues: CASGQTGYEQFF. Here the CDR3 DNA reads TGTGCCAGCGGGCAAACAGGGTATGAGCAGTTCTTC.

The chain recombines TRBV6-5 with TRBJ1-5, with 8 bases that match TRBD1. V shed 9 bases, J shed 3 bases, and the junction held 7 bases outside the gene matches. CDR3 size: 14 residues. Germline V gives CDR1 MNHEY, CDR2 SVGAGI. The CDR3 protein is CASRTGLNNQPQHF. The CDR3, as DNA: TGTGCCAGTCGGACAGGGCTAAACAATCAGCCCCAGCATTTT.